This entry lists 18 T cell receptor beta chains sequenced from one sample in a study of Ad26.COV2.S vaccination and SARS-CoV-2 variants. Treatment noted: some 19 received Ad26.COV2.S at low or high dose, single or two shots; five or six received placebo; per-sample allocation not given. Day 63 after the first vaccine or placebo injection was the time point for sampling. The protocol was immunoSEQ multiplex PCR, while the TCRdb copy is restricted to in-frame clones and leaves out a portion. The sample has 360,000 or so clones, approximately 91% seen once. Sequencing used peripheral blood, obtained in a trial of Ad26.COV2.S vaccine versus placebo. These receptors were taken from a person aged 18-65 years who received the Ad26.COV2.S COVID-19 vaccine or a placebo.

The J gene is TRBJ2-3, the V gene TRBV9; the D gene is possibly TRBD2 (6 bases). The CDR3 runs to 15 residues. Germline V CDR1 and CDR2: SGDLS, YYNGEE. With 0 bases removed from V and 2 bases from J, the gap between germline ends came to 10 bases. CDR3 nucleotide sequence: TGTGCCAGCAGCGTAGAGGGACTGAACACAGATACGCAGTATTTT. Its translation is CASSVEGLNTDTQYF. The whole variable domain, filled in from reference TRBV9 and TRBJ2-3, reads DSGVTQTPKHLITATGQRVTLRCSPRSGDLSVYWYQQSLDQGLQFLIQYYNGEERAKGNILERFSAQQFPDLHSELNLSSLELGDSALYFCASSVEGLNTDTQYFGPGTRLTVL.

V is TRBV3-1 (or the pseudogene TRBV3-2) and J is TRBJ2-5; 7 bases match TRBD2. Germline assignment: CDR1 LGHDT and CDR2 YNNKEL (reference sequence). This CDR3 spans 14 amino acids. The V segment lost 1 base and the J segment 4 bases; nucleotides outside the gene matches: 3. The CDR3 DNA is TGTGCCAGCAGCCAAGCGGGAGGCGTAGAGACCCAGTACTTC. It is translated as CASSQAGGVETQYF.

The CDR3 loop is CASSPNPDRAHEQYF. The CDR3 coding sequence is TGTGCCAGCAGTCCCAACCCGGACAGGGCCCACGAGCAGTACTTC. The J gene is TRBJ2-7, the V gene TRBV6-5; 8 nucleotides line up with TRBD1. The CDR3 runs to 15 residues. Germline values: CDR1 MNHEY, CDR2 SVGAGI. Trimming took 5 bases from V and 5 from J; bases not matched to a gene: 11.

The V gene is TRBV12-3 or TRBV12-4, the J gene TRBJ2-5; no definite D call. The CDR3 is made up of 12 amino acids. Trimming stripped 1 base from V and 4 bases from J, with 4 bases between. CDR3 nucleotides: TGTGCCAGCAGTTTAGGGACAGAGACCCAGTACTTC. As protein: CASSLGTETQYF.

Of note for this clone: Other DNA sequences in the sample encode the same CDR3. The V and J genes are TRBV7-9 and TRBJ2-5, with D unclear. The V gene lost 0 bases and the J gene lost 2 bases, with 1 base spanning the gap. The CDR3 has 12 residues. Germline CDR1 SEHNR, CDR2 FQNEAQ (reference sequence). Here the CDR3 DNA reads TGTGCCAGCAGCTTAGCTCAAGAGACCCAGTACTTC. Translated, it gives CASSLAQETQYF. Full variable domain (outside the CDR3, taken from reference TRBV7-9 and TRBJ2-5): DTGVSQNPRHKITKRGQNVTFRCDPISEHNRLYWYRQTLGQGPEFLTYFQNEAQLEKSRLLSDRFSAERPKGSFSTLEIQRTEQGDSAMYLCASSLAQETQYFGPGTRLLVL.

J is TRBJ1-4 and V is TRBV5-1; tentatively, D is TRBD1 (5 bases). CDR3 length: 13 residues. Germline V gene lookup returns CDR1 SGHRS and CDR2 YFSETQ. Trimming shortened V by 7 bases and J by 6 bases, and 13 bases separated the two germline ends. In DNA, the CDR3 is TGCGCCAGCGCGCGAGTGACAGATGAAAAACTGTTTTTT. Protein: CASARVTDEKLFF.

The chain is built from TRBV6-1 and TRBJ1-1; D call uncertain. Germline loops: CDR1 MNHNS, CDR2 SASEGT. The germline V and J ends were trimmed by 1 base and 0 bases, with 9 bases remaining between them. This CDR3 has 15 residues. CDR3 in DNA: TGTGCCAGCAGTGAAGACTTCCGAATGAACACTGAAGCTTTCTTT. Protein: CASSEDFRMNTEAFF.

V usage is TRBV18 and J usage is TRBJ1-4; D uncertain. Trimming removed 7 bases from V and 8 bases from J, with 14 bases in between. This CDR3 has 13 amino acids. CDR1 is KGHSH and CDR2 is LQKENI in the germline V gene. The DNA of the CDR3 is TGTGCCAGCTGTACCCAAAAAGGGGAAAAACTGTTTTTT. The encoded protein is CASCTQKGEKLFF. Drawing the rest from reference TRBV18 and TRBJ1-4, the complete variable domain is NAGVMQNPRHLVRRRGQEARLRCSPMKGHSHVYWYRQLPEEGLKFMVYLQKENIIDESGMPKERFSAEFPKEGPSILRIQQVVRGDSAAYFCASCTQKGEKLFFGSGTQLSVL.

The chain couples TRBV4-2 to TRBJ2-7, with TRBD2 matching over 7 bases. V shed 3 bases and J 3 bases; nucleotides not matched to a gene: 11. Germline loops: CDR1 LGHNA, CDR2 YNFKEQ. The CDR3 has 16 amino acids. CDR3 bases: TGTGCCAGCAGCCAGGAATTTAGCGGGTCCCGCTACGAGCAGTACTTC. Protein sequence: CASSQEFSGSRYEQYF.

This clone came up many times. The chain uses TRBV7-8 and TRBJ1-2; unclear D gene. Trimming stripped 1 base from V and 5 bases from J, with 11 bases between. The CDR3 contains 14 residues. Germline CDR1 reads SGHVS; CDR2 reads FQNEAQ. The CDR3 DNA reads as TGTGCCAGCAGCTTAGAGGACGGACCGTATGGCTACACCTTC. It specifies CASSLEDGPYGYTF.

V and J are TRBV19 and TRBJ1-4; D ambiguous. CDR3 length: 15 amino acids. Germline CDR1 is LNHDA and CDR2 is SQIVND (reference sequence). V was clipped by 5 bases and J by 0 bases, with 10 bases between them. The chain's CDR3 is CASSPHRATNEKLFF. The CDR3 region has the DNA TGTGCCAGTAGTCCCCACAGAGCAACTAATGAAAAACTGTTTTTT.

The chain joins TRBV3-1 (or the pseudogene TRBV3-2) to TRBJ1-2, with D uncertain. The length of the CDR3 is 11 residues. V lost 5 bases and J lost 4, with 5 bases in between. Per germline, CDR1 LGHDT and CDR2 YNNKEL (reference sequence). CDR3 nucleotides: TGTGCCAGCAGCACTATCTATGGCTACACCTTC. Translating it yields CASSTIYGYTF.

The chain combines TRBV4-3 with TRBJ2-7; weak D call: TRBD1 (6 bases). The CDR3 length is 17 residues. V dropped 0 bases and J dropped 3 bases, with 18 bases sitting between them. In germline, CDR1 is LGHNA, CDR2 YSLEER. The CDR3 DNA is TGCGCCAGCAGCCAAGATACAGGGAAGGTCGGCTACTACGAGCAGTACTTC. Protein sequence: CASSQDTGKVGYYEQYF.

The J gene is TRBJ2-1, the V gene TRBV7-2, with 11 positions matching TRBD2. This CDR3 spans 16 amino acids. The germline CDR1 and CDR2 sequences are SGHTA and FQGNSA. V gave up 0 bases and J gave up 7 bases; unmatched junction bases: 5. CDR3 coding DNA: TGTGCCAGCAGCTTAGCTGCCGGGACTAGCGGAAATGAGCAGTTCTTC. Protein: CASSLAAGTSGNEQFF.

This clone was counted a few times. V usage is TRBV6-5 and J usage is TRBJ1-1; 8 bases align to TRBD1. Unmatched junction bases numbered 6, after V lost 5 bases and J lost 10 bases. The CDR3 consists of 12 residues. CDR1 is MNHEY and CDR2 is SVGAGI in the germline V gene. CDR3 sequence (DNA): TGTGCCAGCAGTAGGACAGGGAGTCTAGCTTTCTTT. Translated: CASSRTGSLAFF.

This chain joins TRBV18 and TRBJ2-6; tentative D call: TRBD1 (6 bases). The CDR3 extends over 18 amino acids. The germline gives CDR1 KGHSH, CDR2 LQKENI. Trimming cost V 3 bases and J 1 base, with 16 bases left between them. CDR3 DNA: TGTGCCAGCTCACCGACCAGGACAGAAAATTCTGGGGCCAACGTCCTGACTTTC. Translation: CASSPTRTENSGANVLTF.

V and J are TRBV30 and TRBJ1-6; a weak D match, TRBD1 (6 bases). V gave up 5 bases and J gave up 7 bases, with 15 bases separating them. CDR3 size: 14 residues. CDR1 and CDR2 (germline): GTSNPN, SVGIG (reference sequence). As DNA, the CDR3 is TGTGCCTGGGGTCTCGGGGGCAGGAATTCACCCCTCCACTTT. This gives the protein CAWGLGGRNSPLHF.

V usage is TRBV6-4 and J usage is TRBJ1-6, with D perhaps TRBD1 (6 bases). Germline V gene sequence: CDR1 MRHNA, CDR2 SNTAGT. This CDR3 contains 14 residues. V lost 6 bases and J 7 bases, leaving 13 bases between the germline ends. CDR3 amino acids: CASRPTGRNSPLHF. In nucleotides, the CDR3 is TGTGCCAGCAGACCCACAGGGCGGAATTCACCCCTCCACTTT.